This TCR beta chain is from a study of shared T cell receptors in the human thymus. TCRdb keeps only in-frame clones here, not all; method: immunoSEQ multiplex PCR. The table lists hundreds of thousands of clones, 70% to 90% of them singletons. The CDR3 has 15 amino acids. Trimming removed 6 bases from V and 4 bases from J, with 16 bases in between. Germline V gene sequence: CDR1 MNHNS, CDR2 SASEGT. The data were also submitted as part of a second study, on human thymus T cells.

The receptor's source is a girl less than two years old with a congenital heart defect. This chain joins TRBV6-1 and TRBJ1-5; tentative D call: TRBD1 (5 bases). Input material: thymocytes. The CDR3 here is CASRKDSTRNQPQHF. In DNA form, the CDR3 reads TGTGCCAGCAGAAAAGACAGTACTCGTAATCAGCCCCAGCATTTT.